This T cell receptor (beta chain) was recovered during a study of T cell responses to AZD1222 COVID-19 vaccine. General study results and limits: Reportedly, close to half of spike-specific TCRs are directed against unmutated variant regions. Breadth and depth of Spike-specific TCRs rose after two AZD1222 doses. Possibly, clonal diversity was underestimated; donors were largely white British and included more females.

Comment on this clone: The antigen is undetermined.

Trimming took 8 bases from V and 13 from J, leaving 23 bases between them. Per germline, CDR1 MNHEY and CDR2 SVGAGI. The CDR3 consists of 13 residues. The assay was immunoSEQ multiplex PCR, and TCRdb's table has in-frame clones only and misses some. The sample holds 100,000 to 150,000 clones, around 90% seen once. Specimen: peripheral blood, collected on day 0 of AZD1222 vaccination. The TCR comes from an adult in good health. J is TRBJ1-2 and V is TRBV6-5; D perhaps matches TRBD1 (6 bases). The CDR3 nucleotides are TGTGCCAGCGGGGGACAACTGGAACGGCGTCCCACCTTC. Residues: CASGGQLERRPTF.